The rows below give T cell receptor beta chains drawn from one sample of a study of OX40 agonist ivuxolimab in advanced cancers. Data came from immunoSEQ multiplex PCR; TCRdb stores just in-frame clones and leaves some out. The sample records about 62,000 clones, about 85% being singletons. The source was CD4+ or CD8+ T cells sorted from blood, collected in a trial of the OX40 agonist ivuxolimab. These TCRs come from an adult with an advanced solid tumor such as melanoma, head and neck, liver or kidney cancer. The CDR3 runs from the conserved cysteine through the conserved F or W. D genes are given only for firm matches. Part of the rows lack a size; the others show once, few, many or a class for expanded clones.

CDR3aa,d_gene,v_gene,abundance
CASSEQGDTQYF,.,TRBV7-9,.
CASSLEGEQYF,.,TRBV5-8,once
CASSQERTGRETQYF,.,TRBV14,.
CASSSDRGYGYTF,TRBD1,TRBV11-3,.
CASSQVPDTSYNEQFF,.,TRBV4-1,.
CASSGRTSHEQYF,TRBD2,TRBV9,.
CASSSPSGPHHNEQFF,TRBD2,TRBV7-8,.
CASSERPMGRSNEKLFF,.,TRBV25-1,many
CASTTTPTENSPLHF,.,TRBV19,.
CASYRGPRGTDTQYF,TRBD1,TRBV2,.
CASSSRTSGDPDTQYF,TRBD2,TRBV19,.
CASSFQFNQPQHF,.,TRBV27,few
CASGLPMGTGDHEQYF,TRBD1,TRBV12-5,.
CASSFRGSNTEAFF,.,TRBV11-3,.
CASSRGTGTEQTQYF,.,TRBV5-4,once
CSATVTDTQYF,.,TRBV20-1,.
CASSPTEPFSPLHF,.,TRBV7-9,.
CASSLGGVYEKLFF,.,TRBV28,.